These 13 T cell receptor beta chains were sequenced from one sample in a study of neurological immune-mediated disorders. One entry per CDR3 protein, called by TCRdb with MiXCR from the 5' RACE reads. This sample yields under 85,000 distinct CDR3 sequences, of which around an eighth are seen a single time; under 7% belongs to the top ten. The material sequenced was PBMCs. These receptors were obtained from a woman aged 45 to 65 in good health.

This clonotype was counted ten times or more. The rearrangement joins TRBV6-2 or TRBV6-3 to TRBJ2-3; TRBD1 aligns across 8 bases. Germline lookup yields CDR1 MNHEY and CDR2 SVGEGT. The CDR3 extends over 16 amino acids. After removal of 2 bases from V and 1 base from J, the junction contained 5 bases not matched to a gene. In nucleotides, the CDR3 is TGTGCCAGCAGTTACCGCCCGGGACAGGGCACAGATACGCAGTATTTT. Translating it yields CASSYRPGQGTDTQYF.

This clonotype was seen repeatedly, ten times or more. The chain is built from TRBV6-5 and TRBJ1-5; 7 nucleotides agree with TRBD1. The CDR3 contains 14 residues. Germline loops: CDR1 MNHEY, CDR2 SVGAGI. The V gene end was trimmed by 6 bases and the J gene end by 6 bases; junction bases not matched to a gene: 8. CDR3 region: CASRRDSTTQPQHF. In DNA, the CDR3 is TGTGCCAGCAGACGGGACAGTACAACTCAGCCCCAGCATTTT.

This clonotype was recorded at least ten times. The rearrangement links TRBV10-3 to TRBJ2-7; possibly TRBD2 for D (5 bases). V lost 3 bases and J 6 bases, leaving 9 bases between the germline ends. The CDR3 is 12 residues long. Germline lookup yields CDR1 ENHRY and CDR2 SYGVKD. The CDR3 here is CAISDVLAEQYF. The DNA of the CDR3 is TGTGCCATCAGTGATGTGCTAGCCGAGCAGTACTTC.

This clonotype was detected ten times or more. The rearrangement links TRBV5-1 to TRBJ1-2, with a tentative D call TRBD1 (5 bases). Looked up from germline, CDR1 is SGHRS and CDR2 is YFSETQ. Trimming removed 0 bases at V and 4 bases at J, with 10 bases between. This CDR3 contains 14 residues. The CDR3 is CASSLEGQSYGYTF. CDR3 in DNA: TGCGCCAGCAGCTTGGAGGGGCAGAGCTATGGCTACACCTTC.

There are many counts of this clonotype. This rearrangement joins TRBV5-1 to TRBJ1-4, with a weak D call TRBD1 (6 bases). V shed 2 bases and J shed 3 bases, with 11 bases lying between them. CDR3 size: 15 residues. CDR1 SGHRS and CDR2 YFSETQ come from the germline V gene. The CDR3 sequence is CASSLRGTSNEKLFF. In DNA form, the CDR3 reads TGCGCCAGCAGCTTACGCGGGACATCTAATGAAAAACTGTTTTTT.

Many counts were recorded for this clonotype. The chain employs TRBV20-1 and TRBJ1-6, with TRBD1 as a possible D gene (5 bases). CDR3 size: 16 residues. V gave up 2 bases and J gave up 13 bases, with 24 bases separating them. Germline V gives CDR1 DFQATT, CDR2 SNEGSKA (reference sequence). This CDR3 is CSARRSDGAGTTPLHF. The CDR3 DNA reads as TGCAGTGCTAGAAGATCTGACGGGGCGGGGACGACGCCCCTCCACTTT.

This clonotype was counted ten times or more. J is TRBJ1-1 and V is TRBV12-3 or TRBV12-4; the D is unclear. This CDR3 is 12 amino acids long. Trimming cost V 2 bases and J 4 bases, with 5 bases left between them. The CDR3 sequence: CASSLFGTEAFF. Written as DNA, the CDR3 is TGTGCCAGCAGTTTATTTGGCACTGAAGCTTTCTTT.

This clonotype was found many times. V is TRBV5-1 and J is TRBJ2-5; no clear D. In germline, CDR1 is SGHRS, CDR2 YFSETQ. Trimming left V 4 bases short and J 1 base short, with 11 bases between. The CDR3 is made up of 14 amino acids. The DNA for the CDR3 is TGCGCCAGCAGCCCGCTGACAAGCCAAGAGACCCAGTACTTC. Translation gives CASSPLTSQETQYF.

This clonotype appeared many times. The gene calls are TRBV27 and TRBJ2-7; D gene ambiguous. The V end was cut by 5 bases, the J end by 3 bases, with 17 bases between. The CDR3 runs to 15 residues. Germline loops: CDR1 MNHEY, CDR2 SMNVEV (reference sequence). The CDR3: CASSTQSVMVYEQYF. DNA for the CDR3: TGTGCCAGCAGTACCCAATCGGTCATGGTCTACGAGCAGTACTTC.

This clonotype was picked up many times. This chain uses TRBV6-5 with TRBJ2-1; D is unresolved. Looked up from germline, CDR1 is MNHEY and CDR2 is SVGAGI. Trimming took 3 bases from V and 8 from J, leaving 11 bases between them. The CDR3 runs 13 residues. The CDR3 spells CASSYARFYEQFF. CDR3 DNA sequence: TGTGCCAGCAGTTATGCTAGATTTTATGAGCAGTTCTTC.

The table lists this clonotype with many counts. V and J are TRBV20-1 and TRBJ1-5; TRBD1 matches at 7 bases. With 5 bases clipped from V and 4 bases from J, the junction kept 5 bases outside the gene matches. CDR1 is DFQATT and CDR2 is SNEGSKA in the germline V gene (reference sequence). The CDR3 runs 13 residues. The DNA of the CDR3 is TGCAGTGCTTACAGGGGAGCGAATCAGCCCCAGCATTTT. Encoded protein: CSAYRGANQPQHF.

The table lists this clonotype with many counts. The V call is TRBV7-2, the J call TRBJ2-3; the match to TRBD2 covers 7 bases. The CDR3 is 15 amino acids. Trimming at V came to 3 bases and at J to 0 bases, leaving 3 bases not matched to a gene. Germline V gene lookup returns CDR1 SGHTA and CDR2 FQGNSA. The CDR3 sequence is CASSFLAVSTDTQYF. CDR3 in DNA: TGTGCCAGCAGCTTCCTAGCGGTTAGCACAGATACGCAGTATTTT.

This clonotype was picked up many times. The chain employs TRBV3-1 and TRBJ2-1, with D possibly called TRBD1 or TRBD2 (5 bases each). The CDR3 covers 16 residues. With 4 bases removed from V and 6 bases from J, the gap between germline ends came to 19 bases. The germline CDR1 and CDR2 sequences are LGHDT and YNNKEL (reference sequence). The CDR3 nucleotides read TGTGCCAGCAGCCTCCGGGGCGCGGGTAAGATCAATGAGCAGTTCTTC. Its translation is CASSLRGAGKINEQFF.